This TCR beta chain was profiled in a study of T cell responses to AZD1222 COVID-19 vaccine. The CDR3 length is 16 residues. The V end lost 6 bases, the J end lost 4 bases, and 21 bases lay between the germline ends. The V gene's germline CDR1 is SNHLY and CDR2 FYNNEI. Whole-study results and caveats: Among spike-specific TCRs, nearly half reportedly target unmutated variant regions. Donors were largely white British and mainly female; clonal diversity was possibly underestimated. At baseline, just five to seven AZD1222 recipients tested seropositive. Breadth and depth of Spike-specific TCRs rose after two AZD1222 doses.

Note on this clone: The antigen is not known.

Clones were sequenced by immunoSEQ multiplex PCR, and TCRdb holds only the in-frame ones, with some missing. Of fewer than 100,000 clones listed, roughly 81% are singletons. The sequence came from an adult in good health. The V call is TRBV2, the J call TRBJ2-5; D might be TRBD2 (6 bases). Material: peripheral blood, obtained on day 0 of AZD1222 vaccination. Here the CDR3 reads CASSLRGGRVRETQYF. CDR3 in DNA: TGTGCCAGCAGCCTACGGGGAGGTAGGGTTCGAGAGACCCAGTACTTC.